This T cell receptor beta chain was profiled in a study of blood T cell repertoires in COVID-19. About the research overall: Samples came from the United States, Italy and Spain, spanning acute and convalescent COVID-19. Sample material is recorded as cDNA or gDNA derived from T cells, B-cell-depleted T cells, or PBMCs.

V was shortened by 6 bases and J by 2 bases, with 19 bases between the two germline ends. CDR3 size: 16 residues. In germline, CDR1 is MDHEN, CDR2 SYDVKM. In the authors' workflow: Amplifying reference gene primers gave estimates of nucleated cell counts. The data were produced by immunoSEQ multiplex PCR, yet TCRdb's version contains in-frame clones alone and is incomplete. V and J calls and clone size follow that table, whereas D and trimming were derived from the DNA. The sample yields about 59,000 clones, around 87% seen once. This receptor was obtained from a man between 60 and 75 years old with active or convalescent COVID-19. Sample: peripheral blood. This chain connects TRBV28 to TRBJ1-1, with D unresolved. The CDR3 DNA follows: TGTGCCAGCAGAAGAAGGGATGTCCCGGGAAACACTGAAGCTTTCTTT. Translation: CASRRRDVPGNTEAFF.